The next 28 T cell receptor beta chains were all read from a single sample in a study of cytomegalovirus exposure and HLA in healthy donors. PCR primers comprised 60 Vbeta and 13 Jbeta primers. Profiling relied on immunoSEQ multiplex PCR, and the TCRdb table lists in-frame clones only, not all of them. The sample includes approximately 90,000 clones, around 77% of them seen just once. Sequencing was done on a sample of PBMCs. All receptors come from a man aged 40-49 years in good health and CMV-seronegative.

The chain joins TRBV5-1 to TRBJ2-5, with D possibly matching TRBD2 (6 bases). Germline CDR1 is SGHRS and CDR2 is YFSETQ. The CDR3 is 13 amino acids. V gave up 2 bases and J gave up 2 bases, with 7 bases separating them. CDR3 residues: CASSFSGQETQYF. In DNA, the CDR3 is TGCGCCAGCAGCTTTAGCGGACAAGAGACCCAGTACTTC. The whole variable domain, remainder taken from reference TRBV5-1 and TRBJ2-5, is KAGVTQTPRYLIKTRGQQVTLSCSPISGHRSVSWYQQTPGQGLQFLFEYFSETQRNKGNFPGRFSGRQFSNSRSEMNVSTLELGDSALYLCASSFSGQETQYFGPGTRLLVL.

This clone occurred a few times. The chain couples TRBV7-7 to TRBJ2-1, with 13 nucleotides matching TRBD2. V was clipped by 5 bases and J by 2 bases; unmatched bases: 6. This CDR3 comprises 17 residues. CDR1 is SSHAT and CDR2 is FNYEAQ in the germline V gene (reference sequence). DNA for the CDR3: TGTGCCAGCAGCAGGACTAGCGGGAGTAGGCCCTACAATGAGCAGTTCTTC. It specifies CASSRTSGSRPYNEQFF.

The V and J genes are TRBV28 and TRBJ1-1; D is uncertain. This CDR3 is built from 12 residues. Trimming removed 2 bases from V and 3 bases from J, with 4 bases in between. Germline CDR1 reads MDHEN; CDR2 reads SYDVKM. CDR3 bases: TGTGCCAGCAGTTTAATAGACACTGAAGCTTTCTTT. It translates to CASSLIDTEAFF.

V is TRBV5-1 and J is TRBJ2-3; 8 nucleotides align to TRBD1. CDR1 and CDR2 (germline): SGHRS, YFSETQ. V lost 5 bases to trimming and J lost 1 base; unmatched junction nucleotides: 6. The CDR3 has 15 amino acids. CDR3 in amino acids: CASSFTGGGTDTQYF. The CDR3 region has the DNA TGCGCCAGCAGTTTTACAGGGGGTGGCACAGATACGCAGTATTTT.

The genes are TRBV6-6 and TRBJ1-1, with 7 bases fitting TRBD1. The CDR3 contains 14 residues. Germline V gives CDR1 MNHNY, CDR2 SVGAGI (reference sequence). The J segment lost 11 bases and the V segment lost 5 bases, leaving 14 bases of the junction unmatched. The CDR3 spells CASSRLSGGAEAFF. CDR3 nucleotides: TGTGCCAGCAGTCGACTTTCAGGGGGTGCGGAGGCTTTCTTT.

The CDR3 DNA is TGTGCCAGCCGCCCGGGTGCTAACTATGGCTACACCTTC. It is translated as CASRPGANYGYTF. This chain joins TRBV27 and TRBJ1-2, with D unclear. The germline V gene encodes CDR1 MNHEY and CDR2 SMNVEV (reference sequence). Between the trimmed V and J ends, which lost 8 bases and 0 bases, there was a span of 10 bases. The CDR3 has 13 residues.

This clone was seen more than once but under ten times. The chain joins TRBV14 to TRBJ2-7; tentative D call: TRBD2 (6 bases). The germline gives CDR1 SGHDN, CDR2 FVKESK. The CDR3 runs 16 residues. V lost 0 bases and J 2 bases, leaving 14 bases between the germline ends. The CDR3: CASSQETERAPYEQYF. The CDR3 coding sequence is TGTGCCAGCAGCCAAGAAACGGAGCGGGCCCCCTACGAGCAGTACTTC.

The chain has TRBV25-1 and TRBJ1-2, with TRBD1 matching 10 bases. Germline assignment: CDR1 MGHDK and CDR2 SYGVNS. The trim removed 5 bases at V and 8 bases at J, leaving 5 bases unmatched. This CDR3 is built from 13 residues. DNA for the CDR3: TGTGCCAGCAGTAAGGGACAGGGGCTCGGCTACACCTTC. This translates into CASSKGQGLGYTF.

CDR3 sequence reads: CASSLDGRGNEQFF. The CDR3 region has the DNA TGTGCCAGCAGTTTAGACGGGAGAGGCAATGAGCAGTTCTTC. The gene calls are TRBV28 and TRBJ2-1, with D possibly being TRBD2 (6 bases). V lost 2 bases, J lost 6 bases, and 11 bases lay in between. Germline values: CDR1 MDHEN, CDR2 SYDVKM. The CDR3 spans 14 residues.

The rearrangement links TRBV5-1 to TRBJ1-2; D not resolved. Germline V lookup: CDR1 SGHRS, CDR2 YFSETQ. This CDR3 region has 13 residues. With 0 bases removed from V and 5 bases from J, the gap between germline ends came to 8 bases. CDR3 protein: CASSLEREYGYTF. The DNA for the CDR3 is TGCGCCAGCAGCTTGGAGAGGGAGTATGGCTACACCTTC. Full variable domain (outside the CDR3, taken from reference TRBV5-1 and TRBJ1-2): KAGVTQTPRYLIKTRGQQVTLSCSPISGHRSVSWYQQTPGQGLQFLFEYFSETQRNKGNFPGRFSGRQFSNSRSEMNVSTLELGDSALYLCASSLEREYGYTFGSGTRLTVV.

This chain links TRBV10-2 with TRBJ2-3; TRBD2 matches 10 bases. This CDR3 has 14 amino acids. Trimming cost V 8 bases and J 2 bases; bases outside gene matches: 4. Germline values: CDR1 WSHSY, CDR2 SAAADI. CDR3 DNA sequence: TGCGCCAGCCGGACTAGCGGATTCACAGATACGCAGTATTTT. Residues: CASRTSGFTDTQYF.

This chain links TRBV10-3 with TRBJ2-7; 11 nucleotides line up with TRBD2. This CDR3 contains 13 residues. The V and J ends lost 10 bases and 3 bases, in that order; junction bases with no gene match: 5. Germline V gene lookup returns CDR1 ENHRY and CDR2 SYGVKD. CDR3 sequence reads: CASPGLAVYEQYF. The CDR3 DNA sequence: TGTGCCAGTCCGGGACTAGCGGTCTACGAGCAGTACTTC.

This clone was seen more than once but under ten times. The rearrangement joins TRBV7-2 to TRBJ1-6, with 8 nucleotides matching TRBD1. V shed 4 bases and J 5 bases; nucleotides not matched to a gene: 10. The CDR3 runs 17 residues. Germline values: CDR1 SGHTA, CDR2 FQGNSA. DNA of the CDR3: TGTGCCAGCAGCTCGCGGACAGGGACAAGGAATAATTCACCCCTCCACTTT. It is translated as CASSSRTGTRNNSPLHF.

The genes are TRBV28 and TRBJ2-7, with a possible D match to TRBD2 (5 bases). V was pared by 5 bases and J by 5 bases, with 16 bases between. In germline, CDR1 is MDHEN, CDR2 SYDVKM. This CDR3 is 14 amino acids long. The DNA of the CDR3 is TGTGCCAGCAGTCCCCAGTTAGCGTACCACGAGCAGTACTTC. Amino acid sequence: CASSPQLAYHEQYF.

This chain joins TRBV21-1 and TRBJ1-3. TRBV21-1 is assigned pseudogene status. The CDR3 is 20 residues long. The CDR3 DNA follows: TGTGCCAGCAGCAAATTGCCAGATTCCCGGTTGCGGACGGGAGGAAACACCATATATTTT. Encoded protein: CASSKLPDSRLRTGGNTIYF.

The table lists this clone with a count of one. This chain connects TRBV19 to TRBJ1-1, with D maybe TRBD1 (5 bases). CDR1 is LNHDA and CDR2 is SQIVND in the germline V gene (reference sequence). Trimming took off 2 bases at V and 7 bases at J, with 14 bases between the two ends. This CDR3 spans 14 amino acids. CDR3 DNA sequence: TGTGCCAGTAGTATATCCCAGGGCAGGAATGAAGCTTTCTTT. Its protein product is CASSISQGRNEAFF.

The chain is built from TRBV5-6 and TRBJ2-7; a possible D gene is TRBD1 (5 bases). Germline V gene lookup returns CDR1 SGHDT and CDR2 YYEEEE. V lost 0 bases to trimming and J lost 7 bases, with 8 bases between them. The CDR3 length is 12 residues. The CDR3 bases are TGTGCCAGCAGCTTGGGGGGCTATGAGCAGTACTTC. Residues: CASSLGGYEQYF.

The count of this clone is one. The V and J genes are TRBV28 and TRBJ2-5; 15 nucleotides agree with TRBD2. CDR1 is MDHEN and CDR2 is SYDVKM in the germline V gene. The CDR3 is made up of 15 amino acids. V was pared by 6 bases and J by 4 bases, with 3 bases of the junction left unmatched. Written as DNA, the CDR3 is TGTGCCAGCAGCCGGACTAGCGGGGGGGTAGAGACCCAGTACTTC. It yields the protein CASSRTSGGVETQYF.

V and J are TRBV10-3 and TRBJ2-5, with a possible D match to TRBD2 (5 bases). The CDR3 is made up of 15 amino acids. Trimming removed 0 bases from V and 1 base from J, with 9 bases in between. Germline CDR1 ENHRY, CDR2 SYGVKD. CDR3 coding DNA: TGTGCCATCAGTGAGTCGAGGGCAGTCCAAGAGACCCAGTACTTC. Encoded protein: CAISESRAVQETQYF.

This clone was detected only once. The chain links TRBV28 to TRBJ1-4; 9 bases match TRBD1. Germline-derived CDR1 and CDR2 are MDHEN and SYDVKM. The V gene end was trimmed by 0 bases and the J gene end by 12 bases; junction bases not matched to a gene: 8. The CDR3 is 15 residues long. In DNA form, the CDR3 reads TGTGCCAGCAGTTTATGGCCGGGACAGGGTAAAGAACTGTTTTTT. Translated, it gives CASSLWPGQGKELFF.

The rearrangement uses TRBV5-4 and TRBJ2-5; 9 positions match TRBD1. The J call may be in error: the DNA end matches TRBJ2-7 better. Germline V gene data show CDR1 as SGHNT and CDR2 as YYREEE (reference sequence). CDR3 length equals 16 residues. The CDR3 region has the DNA TGTGCCAGCAGCCCGACGACGGGACAGGGACCCTACGAGCAGTACTTC. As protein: CASSPTTGQGPYEQYF.

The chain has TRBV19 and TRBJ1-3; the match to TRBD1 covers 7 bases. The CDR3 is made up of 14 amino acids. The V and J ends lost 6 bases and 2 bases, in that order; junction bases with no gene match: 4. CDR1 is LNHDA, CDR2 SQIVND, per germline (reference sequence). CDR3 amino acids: CASRIQGTGNTIYF. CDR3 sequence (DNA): TGTGCCAGTAGAATACAGGGGACTGGAAACACCATATATTTT.

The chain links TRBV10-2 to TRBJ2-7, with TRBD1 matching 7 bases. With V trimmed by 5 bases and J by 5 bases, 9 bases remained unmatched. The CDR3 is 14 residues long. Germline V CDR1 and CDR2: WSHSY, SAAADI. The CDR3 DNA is TGCGCCAGCAGTTTCGGGTCAACAGGGGACGAGCAGTACTTC. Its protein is CASSFGSTGDEQYF.

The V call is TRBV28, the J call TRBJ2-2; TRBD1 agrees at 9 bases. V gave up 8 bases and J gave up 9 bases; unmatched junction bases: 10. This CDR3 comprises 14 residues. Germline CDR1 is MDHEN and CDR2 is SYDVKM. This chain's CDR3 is CASGITGGGRELFF. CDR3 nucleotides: TGTGCCAGCGGAATTACAGGGGGCGGTCGGGAGCTGTTTTTT.

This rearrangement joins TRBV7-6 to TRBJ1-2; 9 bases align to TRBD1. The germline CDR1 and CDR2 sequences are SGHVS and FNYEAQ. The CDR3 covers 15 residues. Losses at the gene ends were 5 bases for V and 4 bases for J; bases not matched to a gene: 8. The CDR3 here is CASSELTGGFYGYTF. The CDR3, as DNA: TGTGCCAGCAGCGAACTAACAGGGGGCTTCTATGGCTACACCTTC.

CDR3 in DNA: TGTGCCAGCAGTCTGGGGACTAGCGGGAGAGAGACCCAGTACTTC. It yields the protein CASSLGTSGRETQYF. The rearrangement links TRBV27 to TRBJ2-5, with 14 bases fitting TRBD2. J was trimmed by 4 bases and V by 5 bases; bases with no gene match: 3. Germline V gives CDR1 MNHEY, CDR2 SMNVEV (reference sequence). CDR3 length equals 15 residues.

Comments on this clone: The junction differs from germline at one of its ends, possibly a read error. CDR3 sequence (DNA): TGCGCCAGCAGCTCGGGATCCAAGAGCCCAGGGGGGACTGAAGCTTCCTTT. Protein: CASSSGSKSPGGTEASF. The chain links TRBV5-1 to TRBJ1-1; TRBD1 matches at 7 bases. Germline loops: CDR1 SGHRS, CDR2 YFSETQ. This CDR3 is 17 amino acids long.

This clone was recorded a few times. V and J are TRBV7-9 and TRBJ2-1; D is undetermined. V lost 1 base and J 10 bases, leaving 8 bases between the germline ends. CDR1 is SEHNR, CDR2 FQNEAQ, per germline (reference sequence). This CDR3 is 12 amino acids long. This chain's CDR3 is CASSLDESEQFF. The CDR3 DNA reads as TGTGCCAGCAGCTTAGATGAGAGCGAGCAGTTCTTC.